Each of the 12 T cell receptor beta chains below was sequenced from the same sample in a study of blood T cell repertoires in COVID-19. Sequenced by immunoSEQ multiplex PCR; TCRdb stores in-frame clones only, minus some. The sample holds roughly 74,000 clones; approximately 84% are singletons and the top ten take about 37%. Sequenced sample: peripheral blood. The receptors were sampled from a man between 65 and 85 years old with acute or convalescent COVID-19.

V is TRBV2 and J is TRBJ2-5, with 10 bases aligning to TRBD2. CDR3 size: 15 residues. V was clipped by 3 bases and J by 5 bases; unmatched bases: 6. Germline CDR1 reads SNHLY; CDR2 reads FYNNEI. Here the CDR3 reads CASSEPGLAMETQYF. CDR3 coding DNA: TGTGCCAGCAGTGAGCCGGGACTAGCGATGGAGACCCAGTACTTC.

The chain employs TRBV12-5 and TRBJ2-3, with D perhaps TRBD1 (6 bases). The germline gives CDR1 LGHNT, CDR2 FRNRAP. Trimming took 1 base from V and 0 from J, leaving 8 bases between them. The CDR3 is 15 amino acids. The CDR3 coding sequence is TGTGCTAGTGGTTTGGGACAGGCTAGCACAGATACGCAGTATTTT. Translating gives CASGLGQASTDTQYF.

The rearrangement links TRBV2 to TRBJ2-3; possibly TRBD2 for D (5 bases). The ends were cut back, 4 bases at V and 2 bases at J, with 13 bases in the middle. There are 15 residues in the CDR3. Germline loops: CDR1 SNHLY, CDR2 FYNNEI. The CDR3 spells CASSGGDRDTDTQYF. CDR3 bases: TGTGCCAGCAGTGGAGGAGATCGGGACACAGATACGCAGTATTTT.

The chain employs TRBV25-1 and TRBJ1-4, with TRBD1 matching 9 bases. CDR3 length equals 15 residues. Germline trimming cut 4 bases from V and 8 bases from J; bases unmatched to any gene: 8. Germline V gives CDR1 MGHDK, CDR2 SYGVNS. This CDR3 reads CASSGPQGAGEKLFF. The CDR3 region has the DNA TGTGCCAGCAGTGGTCCACAGGGGGCGGGGGAAAAACTGTTTTTT.

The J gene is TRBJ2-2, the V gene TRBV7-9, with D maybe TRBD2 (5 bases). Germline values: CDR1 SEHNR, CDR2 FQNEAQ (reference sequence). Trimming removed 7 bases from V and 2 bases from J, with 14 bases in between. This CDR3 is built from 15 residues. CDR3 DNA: TGTGCCAGCACCCCAAACCTAGCAAACACCGGGGAGCTGTTTTTT. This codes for CASTPNLANTGELFF.

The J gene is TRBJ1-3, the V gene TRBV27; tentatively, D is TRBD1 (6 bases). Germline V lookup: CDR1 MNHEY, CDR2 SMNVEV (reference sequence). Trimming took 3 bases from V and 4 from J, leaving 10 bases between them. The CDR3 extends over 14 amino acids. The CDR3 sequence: CASSFSGTGNTIYF. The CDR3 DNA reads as TGTGCCAGCAGTTTCTCGGGGACAGGAAACACCATATATTTT.

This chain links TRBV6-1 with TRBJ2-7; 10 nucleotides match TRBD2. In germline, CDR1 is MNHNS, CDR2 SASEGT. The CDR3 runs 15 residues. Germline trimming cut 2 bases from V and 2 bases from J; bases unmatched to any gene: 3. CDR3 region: CASSELLAGAYEQYF. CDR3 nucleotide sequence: TGTGCCAGCAGTGAACTCCTAGCGGGAGCCTACGAGCAGTACTTC.

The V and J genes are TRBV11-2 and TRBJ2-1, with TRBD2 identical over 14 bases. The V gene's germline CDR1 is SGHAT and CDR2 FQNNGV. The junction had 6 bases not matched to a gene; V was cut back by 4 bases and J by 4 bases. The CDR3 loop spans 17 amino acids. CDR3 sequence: CASSSRLAGGEYNEQFF. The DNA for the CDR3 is TGTGCCAGCAGCTCTCGACTAGCGGGGGGGGAGTACAATGAGCAGTTCTTC.

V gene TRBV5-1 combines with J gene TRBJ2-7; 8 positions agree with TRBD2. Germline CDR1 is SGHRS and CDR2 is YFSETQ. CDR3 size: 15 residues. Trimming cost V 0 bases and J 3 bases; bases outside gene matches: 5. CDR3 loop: CASSLALAGVYEQYF. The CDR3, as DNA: TGCGCCAGCAGCTTGGCCCTAGCGGGTGTCTACGAGCAGTACTTC.

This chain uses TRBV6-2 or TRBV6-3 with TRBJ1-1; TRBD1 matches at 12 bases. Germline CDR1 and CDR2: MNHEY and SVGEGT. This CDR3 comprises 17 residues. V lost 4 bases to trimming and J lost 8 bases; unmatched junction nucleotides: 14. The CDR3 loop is CASSWSGTGGSGGEAFF. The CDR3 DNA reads TGTGCCAGCAGTTGGTCCGGGACAGGGGGCTCGGGTGGAGAAGCTTTCTTT.

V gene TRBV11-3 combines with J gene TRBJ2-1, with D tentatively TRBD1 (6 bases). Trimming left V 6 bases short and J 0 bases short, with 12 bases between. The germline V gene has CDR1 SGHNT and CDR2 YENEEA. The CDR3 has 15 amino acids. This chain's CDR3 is CASSPTGSSYNEQFF. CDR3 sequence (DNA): TGTGCCAGCAGTCCGACAGGAAGCTCCTACAATGAGCAGTTCTTC.

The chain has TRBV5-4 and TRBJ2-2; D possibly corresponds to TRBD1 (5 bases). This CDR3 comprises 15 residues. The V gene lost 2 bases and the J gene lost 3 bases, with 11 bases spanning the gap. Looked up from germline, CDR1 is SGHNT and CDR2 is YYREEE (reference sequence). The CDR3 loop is CASSLQGADTGELFF. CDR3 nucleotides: TGTGCCAGCAGCTTACAAGGGGCTGACACCGGGGAGCTGTTTTTT.